Listed below are T cell receptor beta chains from one sample, sequenced in a study of T cell repertoires in cytomegalovirus infection. Their target antigens are unknown. TCRdb reprocessed the reads via MiXCR and lists one record per CDR3 protein. The sample lists 55,000 to 85,000 distinct CDR3 sequences; around 20% were seen once. The sample was CD8+ T cells from cultured PBMCs, taken from culture after CMV antigen stimulation. These TCRs come from a human donor in good health (CMV status not recorded). Some clones in this sample may be carry-over from other donors' samples. Each CDR3 is given with its conserved first and last residue. D genes are given only for firm matches. Clone size is not always given. Where it is, it says once, few, many or a class for expanded clones.

DNA	CDR3	D	size	V	J
TGCAGCGTGGAGGGTGGGTCTCAGTCTGGAAACACCATATATTTT	CSVEGGSQSGNTIYF	NA	NA	TRBV29-1	TRBJ1-3
TGTGCCAGCAGTTACCTCGGGGGATCCCTAGCAGATACGCAGTATTTT	CASSYLGGSLADTQYF	NA	few	TRBV6-5	TRBJ2-3
TGTGCCAGCAGCTTGGTGGACGAACGGGGCACTGAAGCTTTCTTT	CASSLVDERGTEAFF	NA	few	TRBV5-8	TRBJ1-1
TGTGCCAGCAGCCCCTTGGGACTAGGGTTAAAGACCCAGTACTTC	CASSPLGLGLKTQYF	TRBD2	NA	TRBV7-9	TRBJ2-5
TGTGCCAGCAGCGAGGGATATAATTCACCCCTCCACTTT	CASSEGYNSPLHF	NA	many	TRBV7-9	TRBJ1-6
TGTGCCAGCAGCCCTAGGAGGCTCATGGATAATGAGCAGTTCTTC	CASSPRRLMDNEQFF	NA	once	TRBV9	TRBJ2-1
TGTGCCAGCAGCTTAGCGGAGGGACACCCTCGCTCCTACGAGCAGTACTTC	CASSLAEGHPRSYEQYF	NA	NA	TRBV7-2	TRBJ2-7
TGCGCCAGCAGCCAAGGATTCGGGGGCACTGAAGCTTTCTTT	CASSQGFGGTEAFF	NA	few	TRBV4-1	TRBJ1-1
TGTGCCAGCAGCAATCTACAGGGGCGACATCAGCCCCAGCATTTT	CASSNLQGRHQPQHF	TRBD1	NA	TRBV16	TRBJ1-5
TGTGCCAGCACCCAACAAGGAGAAAAACTGTTTTTT	CASTQQGEKLFF	NA	few	TRBV7-2	TRBJ1-4
TGTGCCAGCAACATCCCAGGACAGGAGAACTATGGCTACACCTTC	CASNIPGQENYGYTF	TRBD1	NA	TRBV12-3/TRBV12-4	TRBJ1-2
TGTGCCAGTTCAGGGTTTTCTTACAATGAGCAGTTCTTC	CASSGFSYNEQFF	NA	few	TRBV6-1	TRBJ2-1
TGTGCCAGTCTAGTCGCAGCGGGGGACAACACAGATACGCAGTATTTT	CASLVAAGDNTDTQYF	TRBD2	few	TRBV12-3/TRBV12-4	TRBJ2-3
TGTGCCAGCAGCTTACCGTTAAGAGGGCAAACTGAAGCTTTCTTT	CASSLPLRGQTEAFF	NA	few	TRBV7-9	TRBJ1-1
TGTGCCACCTCCATACTAGCGGGAGACTACGAGCAGTACTTC	CATSILAGDYEQYF	TRBD2	once	TRBV15	TRBJ2-7
TGTGCCAGCAGTTTTCGAGGGATGAACACTGAAGCTTTCTTT	CASSFRGMNTEAFF	NA	once	TRBV12-3/TRBV12-4	TRBJ1-1
TGTGCCAGCAGAGACGGACAGGGCGCTCAGCCCCAGCATTTT	CASRDGQGAQPQHF	TRBD1	NA	TRBV6-2/TRBV6-3	TRBJ1-5
TGTGCCACCACGACACCGAGCTCTGGAAACACCATATATTTT	CATTTPSSGNTIYF	NA	few	TRBV12-3/TRBV12-4	TRBJ1-3
TGCGCCAGCAGCCAAGTGGGGGGAATCACAGATACGCAGTATTTT	CASSQVGGITDTQYF	NA	NA	TRBV4-1	TRBJ2-3